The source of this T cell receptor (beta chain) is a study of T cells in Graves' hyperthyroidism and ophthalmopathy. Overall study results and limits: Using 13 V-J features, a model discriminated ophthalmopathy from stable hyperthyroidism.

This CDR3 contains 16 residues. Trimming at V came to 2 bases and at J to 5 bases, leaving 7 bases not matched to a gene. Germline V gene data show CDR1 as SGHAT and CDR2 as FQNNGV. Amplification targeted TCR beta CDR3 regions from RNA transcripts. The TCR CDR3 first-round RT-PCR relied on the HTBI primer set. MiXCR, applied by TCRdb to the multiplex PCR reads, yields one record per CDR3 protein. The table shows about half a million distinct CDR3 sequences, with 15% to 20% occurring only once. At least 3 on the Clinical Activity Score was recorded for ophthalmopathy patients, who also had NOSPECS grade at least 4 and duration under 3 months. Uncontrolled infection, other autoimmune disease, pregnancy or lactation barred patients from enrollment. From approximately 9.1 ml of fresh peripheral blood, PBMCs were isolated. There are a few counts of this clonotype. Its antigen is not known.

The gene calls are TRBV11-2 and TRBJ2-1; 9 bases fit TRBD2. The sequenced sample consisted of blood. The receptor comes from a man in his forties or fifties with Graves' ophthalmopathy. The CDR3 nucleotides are TGTGCCAGCAGCTTACTCGCGGGAGGGTCCGACAATGAGCAGTTCTTC. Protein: CASSLLAGGSDNEQFF.